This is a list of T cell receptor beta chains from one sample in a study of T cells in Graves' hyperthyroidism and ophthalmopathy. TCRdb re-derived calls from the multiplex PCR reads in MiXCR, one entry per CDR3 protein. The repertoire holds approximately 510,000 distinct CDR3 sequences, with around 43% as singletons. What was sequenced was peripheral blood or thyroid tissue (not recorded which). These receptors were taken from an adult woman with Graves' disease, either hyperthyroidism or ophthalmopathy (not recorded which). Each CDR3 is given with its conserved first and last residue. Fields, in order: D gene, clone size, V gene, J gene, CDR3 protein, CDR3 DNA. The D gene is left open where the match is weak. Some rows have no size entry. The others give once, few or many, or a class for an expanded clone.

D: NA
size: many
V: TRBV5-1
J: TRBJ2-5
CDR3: CASSLVLGETQYF
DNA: TGCGCCAGCAGCTTGGTTTTGGGAGAGACCCAGTACTTC

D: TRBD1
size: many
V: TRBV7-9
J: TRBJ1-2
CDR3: CASSDPWDRDHYGYTF
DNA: TGTGCCAGCAGCGATCCCTGGGACAGGGATCACTATGGCTACACCTTC

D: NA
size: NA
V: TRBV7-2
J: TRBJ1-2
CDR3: CASSVEDSLYGYTF
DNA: TGTGCCAGCAGCGTTGAGGACAGCCTGTATGGCTACACCTTC

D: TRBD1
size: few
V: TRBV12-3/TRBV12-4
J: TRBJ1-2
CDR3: CASRDRVYGYTF
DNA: TGTGCCAGCCGGGACAGGGTCTATGGCTACACCTTC

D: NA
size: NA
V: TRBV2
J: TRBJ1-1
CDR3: CASRASGSGAEAFF
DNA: TGTGCCAGCAGGGCTAGCGGGAGCGGGGCTGAAGCTTTCTTT

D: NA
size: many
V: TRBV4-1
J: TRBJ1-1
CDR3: CASSHYGSGNTEAFF
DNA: TGCGCCAGCAGCCATTACGGGAGCGGGAACACTGAAGCTTTCTTT

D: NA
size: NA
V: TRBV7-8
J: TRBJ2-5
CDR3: CASSKKTATQYF
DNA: TGTGCCAGCAGCAAAAAAACAGCGACCCAGTACTTC

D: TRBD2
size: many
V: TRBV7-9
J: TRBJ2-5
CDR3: CASSLKLAGGPGETQYF
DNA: TGTGCCAGCAGCTTAAAGCTAGCGGGAGGGCCAGGGGAGACCCAGTACTTC

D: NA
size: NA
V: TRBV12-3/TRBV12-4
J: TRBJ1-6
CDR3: CASSFGAGVLHF
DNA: TGTGCCAGCAGTTTCGGGGCGGGTGTCCTCCACTTT

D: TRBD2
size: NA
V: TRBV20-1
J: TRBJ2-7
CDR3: CSARPPAGTYEQYF
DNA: TGCAGTGCTAGGCCACCAGCGGGGACCTACGAGCAGTACTTC

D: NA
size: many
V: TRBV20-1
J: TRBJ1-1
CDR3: CSARNRHLEAFF
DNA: TGCAGTGCTCGGAATAGACACCTTGAAGCTTTCTTT

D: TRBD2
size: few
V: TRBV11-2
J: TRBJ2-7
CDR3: CASSQGGLAGMYEQYF
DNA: TGTGCCAGCAGCCAAGGGGGACTAGCGGGGATGTACGAGCAGTACTTC

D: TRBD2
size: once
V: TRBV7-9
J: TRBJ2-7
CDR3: CASSPLREVLSYEQYF
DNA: TGTGCCAGCAGCCCTTTGCGGGAGGTACTCTCCTACGAGCAGTACTTC

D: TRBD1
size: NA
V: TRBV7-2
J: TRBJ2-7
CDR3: CASSRDRELGEQYF
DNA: TGTGCCAGCAGCCGGGACAGGGAGTTAGGTGAGCAGTACTTC

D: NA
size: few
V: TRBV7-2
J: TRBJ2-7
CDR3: CASSLKGEQYF
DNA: TGTGCCAGCAGCCTTAAGGGAGAGCAGTACTTC

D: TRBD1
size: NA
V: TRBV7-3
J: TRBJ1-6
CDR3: CASSSSGGDSPLHF
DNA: TGTGCCAGCAGTTCCTCAGGGGGCGATTCACCCCTCCACTTT

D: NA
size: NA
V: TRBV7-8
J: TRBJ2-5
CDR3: CASSFSGDFGKLVGKTQYF
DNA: TGTGCCAGCAGCTTTAGTGGGGACTTTGGGAAGTTAGTTGGGAAGACCCAGTACTTC

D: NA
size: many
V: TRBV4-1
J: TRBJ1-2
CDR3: CASSQPTQGWTNYGYTF
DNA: TGCGCCAGCAGCCAGCCCACCCAGGGATGGACTAACTATGGCTACACCTTC

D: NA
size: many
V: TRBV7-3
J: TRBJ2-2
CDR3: CASSLMGVNTGELFF
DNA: TGTGCCAGCAGCTTAATGGGGGTGAACACCGGGGAGCTGTTTTTT

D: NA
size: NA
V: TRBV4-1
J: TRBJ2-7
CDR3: CASSRATIQSYEQYF
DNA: TGCGCCAGCAGCCGAGCGACTATCCAGTCCTACGAGCAGTACTTC

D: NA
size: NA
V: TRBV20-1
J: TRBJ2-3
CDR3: CSARFRDTQYF
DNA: TGCAGTGCTAGGTTTCGAGATACGCAGTATTTT

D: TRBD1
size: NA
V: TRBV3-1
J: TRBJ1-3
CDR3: CASSPLDRGSTIYF
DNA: TGTGCCAGCAGCCCGCTGGACAGGGGGTCCACCATATATTTT

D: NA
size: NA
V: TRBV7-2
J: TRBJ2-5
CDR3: CASSRTVETQYF
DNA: TGTGCCAGCAGCCGGACAGTAGAGACCCAGTACTTC

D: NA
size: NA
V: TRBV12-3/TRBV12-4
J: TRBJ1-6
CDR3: CASSLGGGLDSPLHF
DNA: TGTGCCAGCAGTTTAGGAGGGGGGCTTGATTCACCCCTCCACTTT

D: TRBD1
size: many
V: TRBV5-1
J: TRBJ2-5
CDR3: CASSLGTGAETQYF
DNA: TGCGCCAGCAGCTTAGGGACAGGGGCCGAGACCCAGTACTTC

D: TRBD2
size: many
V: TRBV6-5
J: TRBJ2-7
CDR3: CASSPSGRSSYEQYF
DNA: TGTGCCAGCAGTCCTAGCGGGAGGTCTTCCTACGAGCAGTACTTC

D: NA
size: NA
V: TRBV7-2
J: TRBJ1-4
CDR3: CASSQAGGKKLFF
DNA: TGTGCCAGCAGCCAAGCGGGCGGGAAAAAACTGTTTTTT

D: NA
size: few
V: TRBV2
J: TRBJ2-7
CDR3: CASTPGKGYEQYF
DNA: TGTGCCAGCACCCCTGGGAAGGGCTACGAGCAGTACTTC

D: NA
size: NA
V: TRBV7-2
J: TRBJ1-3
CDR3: CASSTRTGNTIYF
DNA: TGTGCCAGCAGCACTCGGACAGGAAACACCATATATTTT

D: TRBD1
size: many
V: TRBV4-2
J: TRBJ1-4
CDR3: CASSQDEGQGNEKLFF
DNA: TGTGCCAGCAGCCAAGATGAAGGACAGGGGAATGAAAAACTGTTTTTT

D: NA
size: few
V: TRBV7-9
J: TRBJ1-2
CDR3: CASITQGNHPPYGYTF
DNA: TGTGCCAGCATCACTCAGGGAAACCACCCTCCCTATGGCTACACCTTC